These T cell receptor beta chains were read from a single sample in a study of CD8 T cells in Susac syndrome. TCRdb re-called the immunoSEQ multiplex PCR reads with MiXCR, one entry per CDR3 protein. In the table there are 250,000 to 300,000 distinct CDR3 sequences, 80% to 90% of which are singletons. Sequencing input: CD8+ T cells from PBMCs. These TCRs come from a human donor with multiple sclerosis. Both conserved end residues are part of each CDR3. Fields, in order: D gene, J gene, clone size, V gene, CDR3 protein, CDR3 DNA. The D gene is left open where the match is weak. Where a row states a size, it is once, few, many or the class of an expanded clone; other rows omit it.

NA TRBJ2-3 NA TRBV5-1 CASSLRISTDTQYF TGCGCCAGCAGCCTTCGGATAAGCACAGATACGCAGTATTTT
NA TRBJ2-2 NA TRBV6-5 CASSYIGVGELFF TGTGCCAGCAGTTACATCGGGGTCGGGGAGCTGTTTTTT
NA TRBJ2-1 few TRBV9 CASSVGGRSSYNEQFF TGTGCCAGCAGCGTAGGGGGGCGGAGCTCCTACAATGAGCAGTTCTTC
NA TRBJ2-6 NA TRBV5-8 CASDSGANVLTF TGTGCCAGCGACTCTGGGGCCAACGTCCTGACTTTC
NA TRBJ1-3 NA TRBV5-4 CASSLFKGAGNTIYF TGTGCCAGCAGCTTGTTTAAGGGCGCTGGAAACACCATATATTTT
NA TRBJ2-1 once TRBV5-6 CASSFTSPEQFF TGTGCCAGCAGCTTTACTAGCCCTGAGCAGTTCTTC
NA TRBJ2-7 NA TRBV28 CASSLGATYEQYF TGTGCCAGCAGTTTAGGGGCAACCTACGAGCAGTACTTC
TRBD1 TRBJ2-1 once TRBV9 CASSSRSTGWNEQFF TGTGCCAGCAGCTCTCGATCGACAGGGTGGAATGAGCAGTTCTTC
NA TRBJ1-3 NA TRBV12-3/TRBV12-4 CASSQQGSGNTIYF TGTGCCAGCAGTCAACAGGGATCTGGAAACACCATATATTTT
NA TRBJ1-2 few TRBV9 CASSLSRDRGNYGYTF TGTGCCAGCAGCCTATCTCGCGACAGAGGGAACTATGGCTACACCTTC
NA TRBJ1-2 NA TRBV25-1 CASSEYSAEYGYTF TGTGCCAGCAGTGAATATTCGGCAGAGTATGGCTACACCTTC
NA TRBJ2-3 NA TRBV29-1 CSAISAGQTTDTQYF TGCAGCGCAATCAGCGCGGGACAGACCACAGATACGCAGTATTTT
TRBD1 TRBJ2-2 few TRBV20-1 CSARSLGQGETLTGELFF TGCAGTGCTAGATCCTTGGGACAGGGAGAGACCCTCACCGGGGAGCTGTTTTTT
NA TRBJ2-6 NA TRBV29-1 CSVAGHSGANVLTF TGCAGCGTTGCCGGCCACTCTGGGGCCAACGTCCTGACTTTC
NA TRBJ1-4 NA TRBV9 CASGGPGMLFF TGTGCCAGCGGTGGACCCGGGATGCTGTTTTTT
TRBD2 TRBJ2-7 NA TRBV5-1 CASSLAASGWYEQYF TGCGCCAGCAGCTTGGCGGCTAGCGGGTGGTACGAGCAGTACTTC
TRBD2 TRBJ2-5 NA TRBV30 CAWRHPGLALKETQYF TGTGCCTGGAGACATCCGGGACTAGCGCTTAAAGAGACCCAGTACTTC
NA TRBJ2-2 NA TRBV11-3 CASSSKEARPGGELFF TGTGCCAGCAGCTCGAAAGAAGCGAGGCCAGGCGGGGAGCTGTTTTTT
NA TRBJ2-5 NA TRBV10-3 CAITQPGEETQYF TGTGCCATCACACAACCGGGGGAAGAGACCCAGTACTTC
NA TRBJ1-2 NA TRBV11-2 CASSLVLVSYTF TGTGCCAGCAGCTTAGTTCTTGTAAGCTACACCTTC
NA TRBJ1-2 NA TRBV29-1 CSPNGYTF TGCAGCCCCAATGGCTACACCTTC
NA TRBJ2-7 once TRBV28 CASSTLGEQLPYEQYF TGTGCCAGCAGTACTCTTGGGGAACAACTTCCCTACGAGCAGTACTTC
TRBD1 TRBJ2-2 NA TRBV14 CASSQVQGWRTGELFF TGTGCCAGCAGCCAAGTACAGGGGTGGAGGACCGGGGAGCTGTTTTTT
NA TRBJ2-7 NA TRBV5-4 CASSVSSVYEQYF TGTGCCAGCAGCGTATCTAGCGTCTACGAGCAGTACTTC
TRBD2 TRBJ2-1 NA TRBV7-2 CASSGGLAVYNEQFF TGTGCCAGCAGCGGGGGACTAGCGGTGTACAATGAGCAGTTCTTC
NA TRBJ2-1 NA TRBV30 CACPRARDYNEQFF TGTGCCTGTCCCCGGGCGCGGGACTACAATGAGCAGTTCTTC
NA TRBJ1-5 NA TRBV2 CASSDDSWNQPQHF TGTGCCAGCAGTGATGACAGCTGGAATCAGCCCCAGCATTTT
NA TRBJ2-3 once TRBV13 CASTVTGDTQYF TGTGCCAGCACAGTGACTGGAGATACGCAGTATTTT
NA TRBJ2-1 NA TRBV5-4 CASSARESLYNEQFF TGTGCCAGCAGCGCTCGGGAGTCCCTCTACAATGAGCAGTTCTTC
NA TRBJ2-7 few TRBV10-3 CAISDRQGLIIYEQYF TGTGCCATCAGCGATAGACAGGGACTAATTATCTACGAGCAGTACTTC